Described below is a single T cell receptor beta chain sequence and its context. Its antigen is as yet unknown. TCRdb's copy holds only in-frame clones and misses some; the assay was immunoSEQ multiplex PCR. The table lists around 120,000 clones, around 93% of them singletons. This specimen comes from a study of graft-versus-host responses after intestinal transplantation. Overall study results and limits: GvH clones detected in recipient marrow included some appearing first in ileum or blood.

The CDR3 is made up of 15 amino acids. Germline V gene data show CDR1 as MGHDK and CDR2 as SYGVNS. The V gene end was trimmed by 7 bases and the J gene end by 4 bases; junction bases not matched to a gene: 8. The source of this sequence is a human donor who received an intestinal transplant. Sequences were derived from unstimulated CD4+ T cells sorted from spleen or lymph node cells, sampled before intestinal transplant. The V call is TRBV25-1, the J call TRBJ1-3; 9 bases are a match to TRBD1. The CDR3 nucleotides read TGTGCCAGCAACTCACAGGGGGCTGCGGGAAACACCATATATTTT. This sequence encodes CASNSQGAAGNTIYF.